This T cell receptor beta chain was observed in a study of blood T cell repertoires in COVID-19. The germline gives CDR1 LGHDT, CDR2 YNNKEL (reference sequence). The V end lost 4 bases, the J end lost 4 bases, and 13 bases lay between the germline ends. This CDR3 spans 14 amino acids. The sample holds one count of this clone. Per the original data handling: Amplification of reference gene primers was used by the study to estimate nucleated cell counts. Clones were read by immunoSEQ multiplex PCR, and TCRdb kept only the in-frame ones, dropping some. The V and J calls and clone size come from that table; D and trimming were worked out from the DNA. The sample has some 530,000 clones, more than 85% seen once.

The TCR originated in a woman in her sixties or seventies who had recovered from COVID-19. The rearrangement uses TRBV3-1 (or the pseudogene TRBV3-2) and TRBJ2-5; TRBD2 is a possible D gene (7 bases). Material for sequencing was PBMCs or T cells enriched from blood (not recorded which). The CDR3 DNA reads TGTGCCAGCAGCCCACGGAGGGGGGGAGAGACCCAGTACTTC. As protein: CASSPRRGGETQYF.